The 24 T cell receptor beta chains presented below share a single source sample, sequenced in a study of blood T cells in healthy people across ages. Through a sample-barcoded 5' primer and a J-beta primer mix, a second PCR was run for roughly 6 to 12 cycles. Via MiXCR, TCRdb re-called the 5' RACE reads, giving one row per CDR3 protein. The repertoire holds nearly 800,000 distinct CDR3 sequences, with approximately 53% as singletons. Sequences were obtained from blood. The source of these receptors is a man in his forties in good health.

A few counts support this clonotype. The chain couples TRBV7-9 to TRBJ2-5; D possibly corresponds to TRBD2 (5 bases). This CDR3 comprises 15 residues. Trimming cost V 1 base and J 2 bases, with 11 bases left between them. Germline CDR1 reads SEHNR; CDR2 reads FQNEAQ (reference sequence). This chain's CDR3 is CASSLGSGLQETQYF. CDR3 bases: TGTGCCAGCAGCTTAGGATCGGGATTACAAGAGACCCAGTACTTC.

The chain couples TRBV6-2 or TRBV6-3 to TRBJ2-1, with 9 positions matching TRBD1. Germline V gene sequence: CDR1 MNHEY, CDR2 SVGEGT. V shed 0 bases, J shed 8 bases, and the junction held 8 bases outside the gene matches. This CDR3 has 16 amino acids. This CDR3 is CASSYSGTGNFDEQFF. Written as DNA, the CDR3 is TGTGCCAGCAGTTACTCCGGGACAGGGAATTTCGATGAGCAGTTCTTC.

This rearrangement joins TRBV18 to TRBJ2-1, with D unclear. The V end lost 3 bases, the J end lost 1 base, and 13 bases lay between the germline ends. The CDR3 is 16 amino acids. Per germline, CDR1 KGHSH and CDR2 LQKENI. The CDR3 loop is CASSPAPVGSYNEQFF. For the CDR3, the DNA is TGTGCCAGCTCACCGGCCCCAGTCGGGTCCTACAATGAGCAGTTCTTC.

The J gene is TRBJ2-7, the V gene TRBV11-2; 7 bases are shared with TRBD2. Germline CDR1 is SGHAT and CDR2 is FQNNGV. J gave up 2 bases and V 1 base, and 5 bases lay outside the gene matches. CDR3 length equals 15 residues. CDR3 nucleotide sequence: TGTGCCAGCAGCTTAGTGGCTAGCGGAACCTACGAGCAGTACTTC. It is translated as CASSLVASGTYEQYF.

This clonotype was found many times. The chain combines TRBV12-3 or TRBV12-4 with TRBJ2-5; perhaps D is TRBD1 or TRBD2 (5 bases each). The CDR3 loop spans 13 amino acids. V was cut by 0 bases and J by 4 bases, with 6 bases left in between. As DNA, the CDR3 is TGTGCCAGCAGTTTAGCGGGGGTAGAGACCCAGTACTTC. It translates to CASSLAGVETQYF.

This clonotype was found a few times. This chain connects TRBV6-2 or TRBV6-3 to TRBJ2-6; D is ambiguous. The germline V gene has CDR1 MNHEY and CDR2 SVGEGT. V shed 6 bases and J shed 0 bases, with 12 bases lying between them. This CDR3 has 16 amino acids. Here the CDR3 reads CASRRLTDSGANVLTF. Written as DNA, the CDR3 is TGTGCCAGCAGGAGGCTTACAGACTCTGGGGCCAACGTCCTGACTTTC.

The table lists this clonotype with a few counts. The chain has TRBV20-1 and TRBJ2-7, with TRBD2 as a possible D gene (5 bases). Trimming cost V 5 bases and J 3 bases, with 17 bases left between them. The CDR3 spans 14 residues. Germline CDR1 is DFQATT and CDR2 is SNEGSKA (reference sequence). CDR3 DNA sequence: TGCAGTGCTCGACCGGACGGGGATGACTACGAGCAGTACTTC. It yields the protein CSARPDGDDYEQYF.

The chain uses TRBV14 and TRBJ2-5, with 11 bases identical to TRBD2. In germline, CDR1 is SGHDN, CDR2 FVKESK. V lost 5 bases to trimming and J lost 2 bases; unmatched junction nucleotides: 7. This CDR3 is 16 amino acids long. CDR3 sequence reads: CASSGDRLAGQETQYF. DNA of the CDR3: TGTGCCAGCAGCGGGGATCGACTAGCGGGGCAAGAGACCCAGTACTTC.

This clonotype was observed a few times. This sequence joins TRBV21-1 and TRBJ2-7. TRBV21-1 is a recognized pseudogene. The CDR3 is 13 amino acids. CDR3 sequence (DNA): TGTGCCAGCAGCAAAAAATTCTCCTACGAGCAGTACTTC. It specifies CASSKKFSYEQYF.

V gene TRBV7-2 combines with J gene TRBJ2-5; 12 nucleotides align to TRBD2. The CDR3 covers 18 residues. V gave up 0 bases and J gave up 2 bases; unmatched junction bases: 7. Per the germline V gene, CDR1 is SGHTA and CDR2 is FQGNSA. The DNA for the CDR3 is TGTGCCAGCAGCTTAGCCCTAGCGGGGGGGACGATACAAGAGACCCAGTACTTC. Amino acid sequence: CASSLALAGGTIQETQYF.

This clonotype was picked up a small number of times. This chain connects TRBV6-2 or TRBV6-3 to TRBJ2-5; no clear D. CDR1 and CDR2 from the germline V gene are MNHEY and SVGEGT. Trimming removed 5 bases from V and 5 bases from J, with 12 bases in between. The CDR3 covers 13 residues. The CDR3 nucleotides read TGTGCCAGCAGTGCTAAAGGATGGGAGACCCAGTACTTC. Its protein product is CASSAKGWETQYF.

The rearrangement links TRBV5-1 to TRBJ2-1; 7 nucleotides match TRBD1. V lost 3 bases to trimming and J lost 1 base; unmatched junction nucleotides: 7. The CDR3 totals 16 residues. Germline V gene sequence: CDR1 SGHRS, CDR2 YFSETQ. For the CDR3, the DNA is TGCGCCAGCAGCTGGGACAGATTCTCTTCCTACAATGAGCAGTTCTTC. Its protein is CASSWDRFSSYNEQFF.

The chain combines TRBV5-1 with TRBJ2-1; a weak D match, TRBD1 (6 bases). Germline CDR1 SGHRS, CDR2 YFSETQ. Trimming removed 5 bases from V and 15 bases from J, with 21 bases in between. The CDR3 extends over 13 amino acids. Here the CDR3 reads CASSVVMTGSWFF. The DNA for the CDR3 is TGCGCCAGCAGTGTAGTGATGACAGGCAGTTGGTTCTTC. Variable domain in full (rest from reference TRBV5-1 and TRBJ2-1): KAGVTQTPRYLIKTRGQQVTLSCSPISGHRSVSWYQQTPGQGLQFLFEYFSETQRNKGNFPGRFSGRQFSNSRSEMNVSTLELGDSALYLCASSVVMTGSWFFGPGTRLTVL.

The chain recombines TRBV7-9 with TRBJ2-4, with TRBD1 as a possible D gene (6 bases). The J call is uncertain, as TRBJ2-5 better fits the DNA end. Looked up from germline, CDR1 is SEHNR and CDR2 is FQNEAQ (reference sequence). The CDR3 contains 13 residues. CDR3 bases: TGTGCCAGCAGCACCACAGGGTACGAGACCCAGTACTTC. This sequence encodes CASSTTGYETQYF.

The DNA for the CDR3 is TGCAGCGTTATCCGACAGGGTCGGGCCTACGAGCAGTACTTC. Protein product: CSVIRQGRAYEQYF. This rearrangement joins TRBV29-1 to TRBJ2-7, with 7 bases that match TRBD1. V shed 5 bases and J 2 bases; nucleotides not matched to a gene: 9. Germline V gene lookup returns CDR1 SQVTM and CDR2 ANQGSEA. The CDR3 runs to 14 residues.

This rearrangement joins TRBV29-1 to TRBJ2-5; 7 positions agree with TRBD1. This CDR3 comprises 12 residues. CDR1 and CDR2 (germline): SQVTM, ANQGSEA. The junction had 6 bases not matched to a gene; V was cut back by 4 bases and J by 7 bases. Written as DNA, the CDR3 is TGCAGCGTTGGAGGACAGGACGTGACCCAGTACTTC. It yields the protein CSVGGQDVTQYF.

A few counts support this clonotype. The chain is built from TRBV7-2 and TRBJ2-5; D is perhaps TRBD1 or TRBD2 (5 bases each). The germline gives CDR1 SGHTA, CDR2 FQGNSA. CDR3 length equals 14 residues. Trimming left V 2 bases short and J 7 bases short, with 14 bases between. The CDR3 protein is CASSLILGDGTQYF. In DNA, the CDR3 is TGTGCCAGCAGCTTAATTCTCGGGGACGGGACCCAGTACTTC.

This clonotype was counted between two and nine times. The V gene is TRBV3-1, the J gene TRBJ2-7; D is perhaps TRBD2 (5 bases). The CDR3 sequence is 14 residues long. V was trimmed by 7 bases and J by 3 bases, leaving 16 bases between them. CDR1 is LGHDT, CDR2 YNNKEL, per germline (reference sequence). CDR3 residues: CASTQRGIHYEQYF. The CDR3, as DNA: TGTGCCAGCACTCAGAGAGGGATTCACTACGAGCAGTACTTC.

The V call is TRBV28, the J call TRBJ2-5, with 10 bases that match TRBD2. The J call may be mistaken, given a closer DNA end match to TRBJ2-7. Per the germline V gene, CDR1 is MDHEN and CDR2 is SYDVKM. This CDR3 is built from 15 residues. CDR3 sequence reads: CASSGPGLAPNEQYF. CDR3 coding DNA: TGTGCCAGCAGTGGACCGGGACTAGCGCCCAACGAGCAGTACTTC.

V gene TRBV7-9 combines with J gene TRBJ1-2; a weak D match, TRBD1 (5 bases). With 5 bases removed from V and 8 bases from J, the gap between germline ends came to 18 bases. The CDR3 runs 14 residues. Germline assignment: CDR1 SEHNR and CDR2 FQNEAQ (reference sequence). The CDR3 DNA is TGTGCCAGCAGCCCGTCGAGGCAGGGTAGCGGCTACACCTTC. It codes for CASSPSRQGSGYTF.

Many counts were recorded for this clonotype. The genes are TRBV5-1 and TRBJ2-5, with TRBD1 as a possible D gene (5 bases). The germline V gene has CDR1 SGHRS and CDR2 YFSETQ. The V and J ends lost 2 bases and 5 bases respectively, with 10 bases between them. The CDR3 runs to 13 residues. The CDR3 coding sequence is TGCGCCAGCAGCTTTCAGGGTTCCGAGACCCAGTACTTC. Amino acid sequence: CASSFQGSETQYF.

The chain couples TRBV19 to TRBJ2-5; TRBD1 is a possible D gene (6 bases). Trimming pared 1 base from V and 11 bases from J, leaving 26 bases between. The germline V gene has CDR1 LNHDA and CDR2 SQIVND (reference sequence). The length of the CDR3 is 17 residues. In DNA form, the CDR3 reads TGTGCCAGTAGTATAGCCCCACCGACAGGAAATCACAATGAGCAGTACTTC. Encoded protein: CASSIAPPTGNHNEQYF.

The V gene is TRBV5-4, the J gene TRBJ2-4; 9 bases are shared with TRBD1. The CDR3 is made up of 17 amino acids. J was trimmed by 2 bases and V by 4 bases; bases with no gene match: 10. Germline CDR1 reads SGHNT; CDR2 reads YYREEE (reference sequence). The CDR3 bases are TGTGCCAGCAGCGGGGGACAGGGCAAAAAAACCAAAAACATTCAGTACTTC. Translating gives CASSGGQGKKTKNIQYF.

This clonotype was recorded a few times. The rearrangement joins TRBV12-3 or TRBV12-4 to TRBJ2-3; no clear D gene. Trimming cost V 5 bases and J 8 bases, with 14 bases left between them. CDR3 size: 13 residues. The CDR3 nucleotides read TGTGCCAGCAGTCCCCCGTCACTCGGTACGCAGTATTTT. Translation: CASSPPSLGTQYF.